One sample yielded the 17 T cell receptor beta chains listed below, sequenced in a study of T-cell reconstitution after alpha-beta-depleted transplantation in children. Preparation of the TCRbeta library involved a method that used unique molecular identifiers. TCRdb analysed the PCR reads with MiXCR anew, one entry per CDR3 protein. The profile shows around 300,000 distinct CDR3 sequences, approximately 23% of them singletons. The sequencing used PBMCs, mostly from graft donor cells, collected 180 days after TCRalphabeta/CD19-depleted stem cell transplant. These receptors were obtained from a male patient aged 5 to 17 who had a stem cell transplant for acute lymphoblastic leukemia, so the T cells may come from the graft donor.

The chain links TRBV5-1 to TRBJ2-5, with 9 nucleotides matching TRBD2. The CDR3 spans 15 residues. V shed 0 bases, J shed 9 bases, and the junction held 9 bases outside the gene matches. Looked up from germline, CDR1 is SGHRS and CDR2 is YFSETQ. CDR3: CASSLVPGTSNPQYF. The CDR3 DNA is TGCGCCAGCAGCTTGGTTCCCGGGACTAGCAATCCCCAGTACTTC. Full variable domain (rest looked up from reference TRBV5-1 and TRBJ2-5): KAGVTQTPRYLIKTRGQQVTLSCSPISGHRSVSWYQQTPGQGLQFLFEYFSETQRNKGNFPGRFSGRQFSNSRSEMNVSTLELGDSALYLCASSLVPGTSNPQYFGPGTRLLVL.

This clonotype was observed a few times. V gene TRBV10-3 combines with J gene TRBJ2-7, with 7 bases identical to TRBD1. Germline V gene lookup returns CDR1 ENHRY and CDR2 SYGVKD. V lost 2 bases, J lost 4 bases, and 8 bases stayed unmatched. The CDR3 extends over 15 amino acids. The CDR3 loop is CAISEPPQGPYEQYF. The CDR3 DNA sequence: TGTGCCATCAGTGAGCCCCCACAGGGGCCGTACGAGCAGTACTTC.

The V and J genes are TRBV11-2 and TRBJ2-1; D possibly corresponds to TRBD1 (6 bases). Germline lookup yields CDR1 SGHAT and CDR2 FQNNGV. Trimming took 2 bases from V and 2 from J, leaving 10 bases between them. CDR3 length: 15 amino acids. For the CDR3, the DNA is TGTGCCAGCAGCTTAAGGCAGGGGACCTACAATGAGCAGTTCTTC. Residues: CASSLRQGTYNEQFF.

This clonotype was recorded a few times. This chain links TRBV9 with TRBJ1-1; the match to TRBD1 covers 10 bases. Trimming cost V 0 bases and J 6 bases; bases outside gene matches: 8. The germline V gene has CDR1 SGDLS and CDR2 YYNGEE. There are 16 residues in the CDR3. CDR3 sequence (DNA): TGTGCCAGCAGCGTAGCCCCAACCGGACAGGGGGCTGAAGCTTTCTTT. This translates into CASSVAPTGQGAEAFF.

This clonotype came up many times. This chain connects TRBV5-1 to TRBJ2-5; 11 nucleotides align to TRBD2. V shed 1 base and J 6 bases; nucleotides not matched to a gene: 5. Germline V gives CDR1 SGHRS, CDR2 YFSETQ. This CDR3 contains 15 residues. CDR3 sequence (DNA): TGCGCCAGCAGCTTGACTAGCGGGAGAGGGAAGACCCAGTACTTC. Translated, it gives CASSLTSGRGKTQYF.

Only a few counts were recorded for this clonotype. The chain is built from TRBV20-1 and TRBJ2-2; D is perhaps TRBD2 (8 bases). Germline lookup yields CDR1 DFQATT and CDR2 SNEGSKA (reference sequence). The V end was cut by 6 bases, the J end by 7 bases, with 27 bases between. This CDR3 spans 17 amino acids. CDR3 sequence (DNA): TGCAGTGCCTCAGGGGGGCCCAGCGGGAGACGGAACGGGGAGCTGTTTTTT. Its protein is CSASGGPSGRRNGELFF.

This clonotype has only a few counts. The chain couples TRBV20-1 to TRBJ2-7; 7 bases line up with TRBD1. With V trimmed by 6 bases and J by 3 bases, 8 bases remained unmatched. CDR1 and CDR2 from the germline V gene are DFQATT and SNEGSKA (reference sequence). The CDR3 is 13 amino acids. The CDR3 region is CSATDRFDYEQYF. Written as DNA, the CDR3 is TGCAGTGCAACGGACAGGTTCGACTACGAGCAGTACTTC.

The chain links TRBV25-1 to TRBJ2-7, with D unclear. The V end was cut by 6 bases, the J end by 0 bases, with 18 bases between. Germline CDR1 reads MGHDK; CDR2 reads SYGVNS. This CDR3 comprises 16 residues. The CDR3 DNA sequence: TGTGCCAGCAGCGGCCCTTCGGGCCGTAGCTCCTACGAGCAGTACTTC. Encoded protein: CASSGPSGRSSYEQYF.

The DNA for the CDR3 is TGCGCCAGCAGCTTGGTCCAGCGGAACAATGAGCAGTTCTTC. This translates into CASSLVQRNNEQFF. This chain connects TRBV5-1 to TRBJ2-1; perhaps TRBD2 as D (5 bases). V was cut by 0 bases and J by 5 bases, with 9 bases left in between. The length of the CDR3 is 14 residues. Germline CDR1 reads SGHRS; CDR2 reads YFSETQ.

This chain connects TRBV4-2 to TRBJ1-1; 8 bases fit TRBD1. This CDR3 has 13 amino acids. Looked up from germline, CDR1 is LGHNA and CDR2 is YNFKEQ. V lost 1 base and J lost 11; bases outside the gene matches: 6. The CDR3 spells CASSQVLDRAAFF. DNA for the CDR3: TGTGCCAGCAGCCAAGTCCTGGACAGGGCGGCTTTCTTT.

The chain is built from TRBV12-3 or TRBV12-4 and TRBJ1-6, with a tentative D call TRBD1 (5 bases). Between the trimmed V and J ends, which lost 2 bases and 8 bases, there was a span of 13 bases. There are 15 residues in the CDR3. The CDR3 loop reads CASSLKWTRDSPLHF. The CDR3 DNA follows: TGTGCCAGCAGTTTAAAGTGGACAAGAGATTCACCCCTCCACTTT.

This clonotype has a count of ten or more. The chain recombines TRBV20-1 with TRBJ1-2; unclear D gene. The length of the CDR3 is 11 residues. Germline V gene lookup returns CDR1 DFQATT and CDR2 SNEGSKA (reference sequence). Trimming cost V 3 bases and J 2 bases, with 4 bases left between them. The CDR3 sequence: CSASRNYGYTF. The CDR3 DNA sequence: TGCAGTGCTAGCAGGAACTATGGCTACACCTTC.

This clonotype was recorded a few times. This rearrangement joins TRBV11-1 to TRBJ2-7, with D possibly being TRBD1 (5 bases). Looked up from germline, CDR1 is SGHAT and CDR2 is FQDESV (reference sequence). The CDR3 is 15 residues long. Trimming shortened V by 6 bases and J by 2 bases, and 17 bases separated the two germline ends. CDR3 region: CASSIVPGNTYEQYF. CDR3 DNA sequence: TGTGCCAGCAGTATCGTTCCAGGGAATACCTACGAGCAGTACTTC.

There are a few counts of this clonotype. The rearrangement uses TRBV6-5 and TRBJ2-7, with D hard to call. This CDR3 contains 11 residues. From germline, CDR1 is MNHEY and CDR2 SVGAGI. The CDR3 loop is CGKTGFDEQYF. The CDR3 region has the DNA TGTGGGAAGACTGGTTTTGACGAGCAGTACTTC.

The rearrangement links TRBV12-3 or TRBV12-4 to TRBJ2-5; maybe TRBD2 (5 bases). The CDR3 contains 13 residues. V lost 6 bases to trimming and J lost 0 bases, with 8 bases between them. Here the CDR3 DNA reads TGTGCCAGCAGGCCGGGGTACCAAGAGACCCAGTACTTC. Translated, it gives CASRPGYQETQYF.

This clonotype was recorded a few times. CDR3 loop: CASSGLGPGGFSYEQYF. CDR3 in DNA: TGTGCCAGCAGCGGGTTGGGGCCCGGTGGGTTCTCCTACGAGCAGTACTTC. The rearrangement uses TRBV11-2 and TRBJ2-7; TRBD1 is a possible D gene (5 bases). CDR3 size: 17 residues. Deletions cut 5 bases from V and 0 bases from J, with 20 bases between. Germline assignment: CDR1 SGHAT and CDR2 FQNNGV.

This clonotype was counted between two and nine times. This rearrangement joins TRBV20-1 to TRBJ1-1; 7 bases are a match to TRBD1. J lost 1 base, V lost 0 bases, and 2 bases had no gene match. Germline V CDR1 and CDR2: DFQATT, SNEGSKA (reference sequence). This CDR3 comprises 14 residues. The CDR3 protein is CSAREDRRNTEAFF. As DNA, the CDR3 is TGCAGTGCTAGAGAGGACAGGAGGAACACTGAAGCTTTCTTT.